A single sample is the source of the 2 T cell receptor beta chains below, sequenced in a study of post-analysis software for immune sequencing data. Broader study findings: TRBV5-6, TRBV5-1 and TRBV20-1 were among several TRBV segments more frequent in patients than controls.

Their recognized antigens are unknown. cDNA libraries of TCR beta carried unique molecular identifiers. TCRdb re-called the PCR reads through MiXCR, storing one row per CDR3 protein. The repertoire includes roughly 730,000 distinct CDR3 sequences, approximately 30% of them detected once, and around 0.56% sits in the top ten. The sequenced material came from blood. Receptor source: a girl aged 5 to 17 with multiple sclerosis.

This chain connects TRBV4-1 to TRBJ2-7, with D perhaps matching TRBD2 (6 bases). Germline CDR1 is MGHRA and CDR2 is YSYEKL. The CDR3 is 15 residues long. Between the trimmed V and J ends, which lost 1 base and 3 bases, there was a span of 13 bases. The CDR3 DNA reads TGCGCCAGCAGCCAAGGGGGGACTGTGAGCTACGAGCAGTACTTC. Residues: CASSQGGTVSYEQYF.

This clonotype was seen a few times. The genes are TRBV12-3 or TRBV12-4 and TRBJ2-3; 7 bases fit TRBD2. This CDR3 region has 15 residues. V shed 6 bases, J shed 1 base, and the junction held 7 bases outside the gene matches. CDR3 protein: CASSQPTSGTDTQYF. In DNA, the CDR3 is TGTGCCAGCAGCCAACCCACTAGCGGCACAGATACGCAGTATTTT.